These 25 T cell receptor beta chains were all obtained from the same sample, sequenced in a study of memory CD4+ T cells and cytomegalovirus serostatus. Single viable CD3+CD4+CD8-CD45RO+ cells were sorted as the memory CD4+ T cells. The repertoire was sequenced with immunoSEQ multiplex PCR; TCRdb's copy has only in-frame clones and lacks some. The table records about 41,000 clones, more than 75% of them present only once. Sequencing was done on a sample of memory CD4+ T cells from blood. The receptors derive from an adult in good health and CMV-seronegative.

In this sample, this clone is medium-sized. This sequence joins TRBV2 and TRBJ1-1, with D possibly being TRBD1 (6 bases). CDR1 is SNHLY, CDR2 FYNNEI, per germline. The CDR3 is 13 amino acids. The ends were cut back, 10 bases at V and 1 base at J, with 13 bases in the middle. The CDR3 DNA is TGTGCCAAAGGGGAAGGGGGGAACACTGAAGCTTTCTTT. Translation gives CAKGEGGNTEAFF.

V gene TRBV30 combines with J gene TRBJ1-5, with 11 bases lining up with TRBD1. The germline V gene encodes CDR1 GTSNPN and CDR2 SVGIG (reference sequence). The CDR3 loop spans 14 amino acids. The V gene end was trimmed by 5 bases and the J gene end by 4 bases; junction bases not matched to a gene: 4. Here the CDR3 reads CAWGGTGGNQPQHF. The CDR3 coding sequence is TGTGCCTGGGGAGGGACAGGGGGGAATCAGCCCCAGCATTTT.

This chain uses TRBV2 with TRBJ2-5; D ambiguous. Germline assignment: CDR1 SNHLY and CDR2 FYNNEI. This CDR3 has 11 amino acids. V was trimmed by 3 bases and J by 5 bases, leaving 4 bases between them. CDR3 bases: TGTGCCAGCAGTGAGGGGGAGACCCAGTACTTC. Amino acids: CASSEGETQYF.

This clone was seen just once. V gene TRBV7-9 combines with J gene TRBJ2-7; D is uncertain. The CDR3 totals 14 residues. CDR1 and CDR2 (germline): SEHNR, FQNEAQ (reference sequence). The V gene lost 1 base and the J gene lost 3 bases, with 10 bases spanning the gap. In nucleotides, the CDR3 is TGTGCCAGCAGCTTAGGTCAGGCCAACTACGAGCAGTACTTC. It translates to CASSLGQANYEQYF.

The chain employs TRBV4-1 and TRBJ2-3; 9 nucleotides align to TRBD2. With V trimmed by 0 bases and J by 0 bases, 10 bases remained unmatched. CDR3 size: 19 residues. Germline CDR1 is MGHRA and CDR2 is YSYEKL. Written as DNA, the CDR3 is TGCGCCAGCAGCCAAGATGCATCAGCGGGGGGCTCTAGCACAGATACGCAGTATTTT. Translated, it gives CASSQDASAGGSSTDTQYF.

This chain joins TRBV6-6 and TRBJ1-5; 9 bases agree with TRBD1. CDR3 length: 15 amino acids. With V trimmed by 6 bases and J by 6 bases, 9 bases remained unmatched. The germline V gene has CDR1 MNHNY and CDR2 SVGAGI (reference sequence). CDR3 loop: CASRGDRGLGQPQHF. The CDR3 nucleotides read TGTGCCAGCAGGGGCGACAGGGGGTTAGGTCAGCCCCAGCATTTT.

The genes are TRBV6-1 and TRBJ2-7, with D perhaps matching TRBD1 (5 bases). Germline values: CDR1 MNHNS, CDR2 SASEGT. The V end was cut by 3 bases, the J end by 4 bases, with 7 bases between. CDR3 length: 12 amino acids. In DNA form, the CDR3 reads TGTGCCAGCAGTGACAGGGTATACGAGCAGTACTTC. Amino acids: CASSDRVYEQYF.

The J gene is TRBJ2-1, the V gene TRBV9; D is ambiguous. The CDR3 is 16 amino acids. Trimming removed 0 bases at V and 1 base at J, with 11 bases between. The germline CDR1 and CDR2 sequences are SGDLS and YYNGEE. Written as DNA, the CDR3 is TGTGCCAGCAGCGTAGGTCTGAGTGGTTCCTACAATGAGCAGTTCTTC. The encoded protein is CASSVGLSGSYNEQFF.

The chain uses TRBV4-2 and TRBJ1-1; no clear D. The CDR3 extends over 14 amino acids. Germline V lookup: CDR1 LGHNA, CDR2 YNFKEQ. V lost 0 bases, J lost 3 bases, and 8 bases lay in between. The CDR3: CASSQDIRDTEAFF. For the CDR3, the DNA is TGTGCCAGCAGCCAAGATATAAGGGACACTGAAGCTTTCTTT.

The chain uses TRBV7-2 and TRBJ2-3; D gene ambiguous. This CDR3 contains 15 residues. Trimming cost V 1 base and J 4 bases, with 12 bases left between them. From germline, CDR1 is SGHTA and CDR2 FQGNSA. CDR3: CASSLVWAGADTQYF. Here the CDR3 DNA reads TGTGCCAGCAGCTTAGTTTGGGCTGGGGCAGATACGCAGTATTTT.

In its sample, this clone was seen once. V and J are TRBV15 and TRBJ1-2; perhaps TRBD1 as D (6 bases). Germline V gives CDR1 LNHNV, CDR2 YYDKDF (reference sequence). This CDR3 spans 19 amino acids. V was clipped by 4 bases and J by 5 bases, with 29 bases between them. This chain's CDR3 is CATSTWTGQPTPIFYGYTF. The CDR3, as DNA: TGTGCCACCAGCACTTGGACCGGACAGCCGACCCCGATTTTTTATGGCTACACCTTC.

This clone was seen more than once but under ten times. This chain joins TRBV19 and TRBJ1-2; 8 bases line up with TRBD1. CDR1 is LNHDA, CDR2 SQIVND, per germline (reference sequence). CDR3 size: 15 residues. V gave up 11 bases and J gave up 7 bases; unmatched junction bases: 18. CDR3 bases: TGTGCCGCCCAAGCGGGGGAAACAGGGGGACTTGGCTACACCTTC. As protein: CAAQAGETGGLGYTF.

The chain employs TRBV19 and TRBJ2-7, with D tentatively TRBD2 (6 bases). Germline V gene sequence: CDR1 LNHDA, CDR2 SQIVND (reference sequence). Trimming cost V 0 bases and J 4 bases, with 19 bases left between them. This CDR3 is built from 17 residues. This CDR3 is CASSIDRYRRDPYEQYF. In nucleotides, the CDR3 is TGTGCCAGTAGTATAGATCGCTACAGGAGGGACCCATACGAGCAGTACTTC.

This clone was counted only a few times. This sequence joins TRBV5-1 and TRBJ2-1; D not certain. Germline CDR1 reads SGHRS; CDR2 reads YFSETQ. The CDR3 sequence is 15 residues long. V lost 0 bases to trimming and J lost 0 bases, with 7 bases between them. In DNA form, the CDR3 reads TGCGCCAGCAGCTTGGGATTAAGCTCCTACAATGAGCAGTTCTTC. Its protein is CASSLGLSSYNEQFF.

Here the CDR3 DNA reads TGTGCCTGGAGTCAAACTGAAGCTTTCTTT. This encodes CAWSQTEAFF. This chain connects TRBV30 to TRBJ1-1; D is uncertain. V was pared by 2 bases and J by 5 bases, with 3 bases between. This CDR3 contains 10 residues. Germline V lookup: CDR1 GTSNPN, CDR2 SVGIG (reference sequence).

The chain uses TRBV5-1 and TRBJ1-6; D ambiguous. The CDR3 has 15 amino acids. V lost 0 bases and J 1 base, leaving 5 bases between the germline ends. Germline V gene lookup returns CDR1 SGHRS and CDR2 YFSETQ. The CDR3 spells CASSLDGSYNSPLHF. The CDR3 DNA is TGCGCCAGCAGCTTGGACGGATCCTATAATTCACCCCTCCACTTT.

V and J are TRBV4-1 and TRBJ2-7; TRBD1 matches at 7 bases. The V gene's germline CDR1 is MGHRA and CDR2 YSYEKL. CDR3 length equals 17 residues. V lost 0 bases to trimming and J lost 6 bases; unmatched junction nucleotides: 14. For the CDR3, the DNA is TGCGCCAGCAGCCAAGATATGCGCCAGTCTCCAGGGGGCGAGCAGTACTTC. This sequence encodes CASSQDMRQSPGGEQYF.

This chain connects TRBV5-1 to TRBJ2-7; D not resolved. In germline, CDR1 is SGHRS, CDR2 YFSETQ. V dropped 0 bases and J dropped 7 bases, with 14 bases sitting between them. The length of the CDR3 is 14 residues. CDR3 residues: CASSLDRASQEQYF. CDR3 in DNA: TGCGCCAGCAGCTTGGACCGCGCTTCTCAGGAGCAGTACTTC. The whole variable domain, remainder taken from reference TRBV5-1 and TRBJ2-7, is KAGVTQTPRYLIKTRGQQVTLSCSPISGHRSVSWYQQTPGQGLQFLFEYFSETQRNKGNFPGRFSGRQFSNSRSEMNVSTLELGDSALYLCASSLDRASQEQYFGPGTRLTVT.

J is TRBJ1-3 and V is TRBV19, with a possible D match to TRBD1 (5 bases). From germline, CDR1 is LNHDA and CDR2 SQIVND (reference sequence). The CDR3 length is 15 residues. V lost 6 bases to trimming and J lost 2 bases, with 14 bases between them. The CDR3 DNA reads as TGTGCCAGTAGCCTCCCAGGGATTACTGGAAACACCATATATTTT. It is translated as CASSLPGITGNTIYF.

The rearrangement uses TRBV4-2 and TRBJ2-2; D is unclear. The germline V gene has CDR1 LGHNA and CDR2 YNFKEQ. The CDR3 runs to 14 residues. Trimming removed 0 bases at V and 1 base at J, with 3 bases between. The CDR3 DNA reads as TGTGCCAGCAGCCAAGATAGGAACACCGGGGAGCTGTTTTTT. Translating gives CASSQDRNTGELFF.

Here the CDR3 reads CATMTGGGYNSPLHF. The CDR3, as DNA: TGTGCCACCATGACAGGGGGCGGCTATAATTCACCCCTCCACTTT. This chain uses TRBV7-2 with TRBJ1-6; 10 bases are a match to TRBD1. V was pared by 10 bases and J by 3 bases, with 6 bases of the junction left unmatched. This CDR3 comprises 15 residues. The V gene's germline CDR1 is SGHTA and CDR2 FQGNSA.

V gene TRBV5-1 combines with J gene TRBJ2-3; 7 bases agree with TRBD1. V shed 4 bases, J shed 4 bases, and the junction held 12 bases outside the gene matches. The germline gives CDR1 SGHRS, CDR2 YFSETQ. This CDR3 contains 16 residues. The CDR3 DNA follows: TGCGCCAGCAGCCCTCAGGGACAGCATGGGGCAGATACGCAGTATTTT. Encoded protein: CASSPQGQHGADTQYF.

The chain combines TRBV4-2 with TRBJ1-5; D call uncertain. Germline-derived CDR1 and CDR2 are LGHNA and YNFKEQ. Trimming took off 2 bases at V and 1 base at J, with 9 bases between the two ends. The CDR3 sequence is 15 residues long. CDR3 DNA sequence: TGTGCCAGCAGCCAATGGGATAGCAGCAATCAGCCCCAGCATTTT. Its translation is CASSQWDSSNQPQHF.

A remark on this clone: Within the sample, other DNA sequences also encode this same CDR3. The gene calls are TRBV18 and TRBJ2-1, with no clear D. The CDR3 is 13 amino acids. Between the trimmed V and J ends, which lost 3 bases and 2 bases, there was a span of 5 bases. Germline CDR1 is KGHSH and CDR2 is LQKENI. CDR3 nucleotides: TGTGCCAGCTCACCGGCAGCCTACAATGAGCAGTTCTTC. Protein product: CASSPAAYNEQFF.

This clone was seen a few times. The chain carries TRBV5-6 and TRBJ1-6; D unclear. This CDR3 spans 15 amino acids. CDR1 is SGHDT, CDR2 YYEEEE, per germline. Trimming took 10 bases from V and 3 from J, leaving 17 bases between them. As DNA, the CDR3 is TGTGCCTCCAGAAGGGCAGGTGACTATAATTCACCCCTCCACTTT. It is translated as CASRRAGDYNSPLHF. Using reference TRBV5-6 and TRBJ1-6 for the parts outside the CDR3, the full variable domain is DAGVTQSPTHLIKTRGQQVTLRCSPKSGHDTVSWYQQALGQGPQFIFQYYEEEERQRGNFPDRFSGHQFPNYSSELNVNALLLGDSALYLCASRRAGDYNSPLHFGNGTRLTVT.